This TCR beta chain is drawn from a study of blood T cell repertoires in COVID-19. Across the study: Donors in the United States, Italy and Spain gave samples during acute or convalescent COVID-19.

Per the original methods: Reference gene primer amplification gave nucleated cell count estimates. Here immunoSEQ multiplex PCR was the method, and the copy in TCRdb shows in-frame clones only, minus some. V and J calls plus clone size are reproduced from that table; the DNA served to infer D and trimming. The data contain 50,000 to 70,000 clones, about 79% of them singletons. With 6 bases removed from V and 2 bases from J, the gap between germline ends came to 14 bases. CDR3 length: 15 amino acids. From germline, CDR1 is MNHEY and CDR2 SVGAGI. The sequenced sample was peripheral blood. J is TRBJ1-5 and V is TRBV6-5; D unclear. The source of this sequence is a woman in her sixties or seventies with acute or convalescent COVID-19. The CDR3 coding sequence is TGTGCCAGCAGGACGGGCTCGGAGGGCAATCAGCCCCAGCATTTT. Its protein product is CASRTGSEGNQPQHF.